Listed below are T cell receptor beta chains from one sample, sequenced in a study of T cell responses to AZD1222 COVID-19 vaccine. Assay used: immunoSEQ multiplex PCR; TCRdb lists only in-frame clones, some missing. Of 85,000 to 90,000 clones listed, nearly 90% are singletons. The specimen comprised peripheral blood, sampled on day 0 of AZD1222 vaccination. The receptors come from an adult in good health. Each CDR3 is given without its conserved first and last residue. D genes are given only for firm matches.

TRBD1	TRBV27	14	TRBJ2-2	ASRPTGTGGLGELF
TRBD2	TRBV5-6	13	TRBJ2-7	ASSTRTRRAYEQY
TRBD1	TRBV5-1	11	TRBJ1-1	ASRGQGANEAF
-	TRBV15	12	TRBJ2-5	ATSRDLGTETQY
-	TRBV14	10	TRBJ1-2	ASSHGRGSYT
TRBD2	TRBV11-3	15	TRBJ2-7	ASSLPHRLALTYEQY
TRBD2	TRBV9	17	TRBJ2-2	ASSPGTDRTSGIIGELF
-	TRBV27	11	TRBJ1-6	ASSHREYSPLH
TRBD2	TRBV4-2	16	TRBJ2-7	ASSQQIHGTSGSYEQY
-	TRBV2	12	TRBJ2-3	ASSAGLGTDTQY
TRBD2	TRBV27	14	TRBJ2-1	ASSTPSGSSYNEQF
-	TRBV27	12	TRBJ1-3	ASSPLPSGNTIY
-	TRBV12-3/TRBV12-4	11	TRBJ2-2	ASSFSGHGELF
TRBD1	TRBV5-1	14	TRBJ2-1	ASSLEGTGGYNEQF
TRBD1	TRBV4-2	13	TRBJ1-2	ASSQMTGGTYGYT
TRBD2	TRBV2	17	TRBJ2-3	ASGGLAGGPSSSTDAQY
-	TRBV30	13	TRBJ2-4	AWTVGSPAKNIQY
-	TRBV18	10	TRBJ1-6	ASSAMNSPLH
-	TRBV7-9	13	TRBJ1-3	ASSLGQFSGNTIY
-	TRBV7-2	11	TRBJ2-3	ASSPRRGDTQY
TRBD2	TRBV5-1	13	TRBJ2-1	ASSWGLAGGSEQF
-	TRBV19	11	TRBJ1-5	ASSIASNQPQH
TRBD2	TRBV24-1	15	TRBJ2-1	ATSSSSGSSSYNEQF
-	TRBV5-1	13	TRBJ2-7	ASSLVGGQGHEQY
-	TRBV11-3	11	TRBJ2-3	ASSSRVQGTQY
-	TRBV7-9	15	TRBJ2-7	ASSQNSGRDRSYEQY
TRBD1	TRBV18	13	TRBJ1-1	ASSPRDRGHYQAF
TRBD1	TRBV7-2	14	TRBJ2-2	ASRGGGTGPTGELF
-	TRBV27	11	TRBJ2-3	ASSWGPADAQY
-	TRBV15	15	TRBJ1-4	ATSRDGARTPNEKLF
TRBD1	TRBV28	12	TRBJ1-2	ASSGDRPFTGYT
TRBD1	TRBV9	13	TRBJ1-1	ASSVVSRGPLEAF
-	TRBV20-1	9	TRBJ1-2	NNGVAGGYT
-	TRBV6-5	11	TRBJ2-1	ASSDSPYNEQF
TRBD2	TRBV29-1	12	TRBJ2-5	SVGLAGRQETQY
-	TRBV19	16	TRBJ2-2	ASSTLLVSTPNTGELF
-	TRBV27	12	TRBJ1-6	ASRVQEFNSPLH
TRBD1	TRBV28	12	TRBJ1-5	ASIVQGWDQPQH
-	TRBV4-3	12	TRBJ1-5	ASSQAAGNQPQH
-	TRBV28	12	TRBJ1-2	ASSSGRARYGYT
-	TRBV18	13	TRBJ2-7	ASSHRDRVHYEQY
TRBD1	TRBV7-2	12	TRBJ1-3	ASSATGPGNTIY
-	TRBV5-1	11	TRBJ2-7	ASSLQGFGEQY
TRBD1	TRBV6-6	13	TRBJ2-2	ASSYQGAGIGELF
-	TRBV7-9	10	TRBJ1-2	ASSSTGYGYT
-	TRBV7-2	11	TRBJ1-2	ASRTTGLYGYT
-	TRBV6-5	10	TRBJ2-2	ASTLKTGELF
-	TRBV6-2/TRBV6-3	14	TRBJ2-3	ASSYSGQGSSDTQY
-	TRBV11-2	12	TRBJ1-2	ASSLSTGNYGYT
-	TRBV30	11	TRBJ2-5	AWSIRIQETQY
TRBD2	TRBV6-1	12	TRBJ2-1	ASSEVAGDNEQF
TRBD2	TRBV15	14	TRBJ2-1	ATSRATSGRTNEQF
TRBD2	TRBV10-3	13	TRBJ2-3	AIRTGTSGTDTQY
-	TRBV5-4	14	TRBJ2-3	ASSFGGLAGSDTQY